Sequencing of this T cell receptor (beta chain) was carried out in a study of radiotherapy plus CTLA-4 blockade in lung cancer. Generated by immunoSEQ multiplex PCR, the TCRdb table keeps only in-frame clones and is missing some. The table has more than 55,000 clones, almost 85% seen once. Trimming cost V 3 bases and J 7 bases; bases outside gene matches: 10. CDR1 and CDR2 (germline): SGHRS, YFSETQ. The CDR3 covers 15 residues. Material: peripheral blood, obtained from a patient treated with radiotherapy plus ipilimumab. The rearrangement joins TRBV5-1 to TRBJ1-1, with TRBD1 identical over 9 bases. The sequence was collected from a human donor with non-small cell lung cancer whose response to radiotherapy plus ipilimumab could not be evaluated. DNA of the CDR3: TGCGCCAGCAGCTGGGGGGACAGGGCCGCGTTTGAAGCTTTCTTT. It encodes CASSWGDRAAFEAFF.